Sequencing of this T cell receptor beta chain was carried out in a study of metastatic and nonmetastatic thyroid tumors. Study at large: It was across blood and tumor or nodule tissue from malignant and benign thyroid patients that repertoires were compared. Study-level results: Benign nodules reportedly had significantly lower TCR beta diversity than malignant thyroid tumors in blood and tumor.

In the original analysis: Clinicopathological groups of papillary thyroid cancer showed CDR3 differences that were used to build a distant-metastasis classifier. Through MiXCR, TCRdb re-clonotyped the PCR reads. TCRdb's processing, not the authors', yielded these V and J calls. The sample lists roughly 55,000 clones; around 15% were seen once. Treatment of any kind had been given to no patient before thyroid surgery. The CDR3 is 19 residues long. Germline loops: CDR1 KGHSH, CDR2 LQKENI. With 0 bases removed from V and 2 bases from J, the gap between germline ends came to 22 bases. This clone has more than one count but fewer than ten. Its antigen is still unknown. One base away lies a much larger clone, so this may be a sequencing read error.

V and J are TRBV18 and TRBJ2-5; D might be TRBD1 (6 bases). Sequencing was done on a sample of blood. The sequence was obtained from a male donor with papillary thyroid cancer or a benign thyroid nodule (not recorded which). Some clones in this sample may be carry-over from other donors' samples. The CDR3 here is CASSPPSVPGVKKQETQYF. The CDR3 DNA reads TGTGCCAGCTCACCACCTTCGGTCCCAGGGGTGAAGAAACAAGAGACCCAGTACTTC.